The 12 T cell receptor beta chains presented below share a single source sample, sequenced in a study of shared T cell receptors in the human thymus. The method was immunoSEQ multiplex PCR; TCRdb's version includes in-frame clones alone and lacks a portion of them. In the table there are 500,000 to 550,000 clones, approximately 78% of which are singletons. These same data were also listed under a study on human thymus T cells.

The sequencing input was thymocytes. The source is a boy under two years old with a congenital heart defect.

This chain joins TRBV5-6 and TRBJ2-1; possibly TRBD2 for D (6 bases). Germline CDR1 and CDR2: SGHDT and YYEEEE. This CDR3 is built from 17 residues. V lost 4 bases and J 9 bases, leaving 26 bases between the germline ends. The DNA for the CDR3 is TGTGCCAGCAGCCTTTATAATCATGGGCGGGATTGTGGTGAGCAGTTCTTC. It yields the protein CASSLYNHGRDCGEQFF.

The rearrangement joins TRBV11-2 to TRBJ2-7; no clear D. The CDR3 totals 16 residues. Trimming removed 1 base at V and 2 bases at J, with 15 bases between. The germline V gene has CDR1 SGHAT and CDR2 FQNNGV. The CDR3 DNA follows: TGTGCCAGCAGCTTAGGGCGACTGATTCGCGCCTACGAGCAGTACTTC. Protein: CASSLGRLIRAYEQYF.

This sequence joins TRBV11-3 and TRBJ1-5; TRBD1 might be the D (5 bases). With 0 bases removed from V and 5 bases from J, the gap between germline ends came to 11 bases. CDR1 is SGHNT and CDR2 is YENEEA in the germline V gene. CDR3 length: 15 amino acids. The CDR3 is CASSLDKGGDQPQHF. As DNA, the CDR3 is TGTGCCAGCAGCTTAGATAAGGGAGGGGATCAGCCCCAGCATTTT.

The rearrangement joins TRBV5-6 to TRBJ1-1, with 7 bases matching TRBD1. CDR1 SGHDT and CDR2 YYEEEE come from the germline V gene. This CDR3 region has 16 residues. Trimming removed 0 bases from V and 0 bases from J; junction bases left unmatched: 5. In DNA, the CDR3 is TGTGCCAGCAGCTTGGAGGGGGGACAGTTGAACACTGAAGCTTTCTTT. Translating gives CASSLEGGQLNTEAFF.

The chain combines TRBV11-2 with TRBJ1-3, with D unresolved. The CDR3 covers 12 residues. V shed 1 base and J shed 4 bases, with 2 bases lying between them. Germline CDR1 is SGHAT and CDR2 is FQNNGV. Written as DNA, the CDR3 is TGTGCCAGCAGCTTAGCAGGAAACACCATATATTTT. Translating it yields CASSLAGNTIYF.

This clone has only a few counts. The chain combines TRBV14 with TRBJ1-1; weak D call: TRBD1 (5 bases). The germline CDR1 and CDR2 sequences are SGHDN and FVKESK. The CDR3 is made up of 12 amino acids. Trimming left V 4 bases short and J 13 bases short, with 16 bases between. The CDR3 DNA follows: TGTGCCAGCAGCCTTGACCAGGGTAGGGGTTTCTTT. This encodes CASSLDQGRGFF.

The V gene is TRBV5-4, the J gene TRBJ2-3; maybe TRBD1 (6 bases). The V end was cut by 4 bases, the J end by 8 bases, with 17 bases between. CDR1 and CDR2 from the germline V gene are SGHNT and YYREEE (reference sequence). This CDR3 comprises 14 residues. Here the CDR3 reads CASSQRQVAGTQYF. CDR3 nucleotides: TGTGCCAGCAGCCAGAGACAGGTCGCGGGTACGCAGTATTTT.

The V and J genes are TRBV11-2 and TRBJ2-3; possibly TRBD2 for D (5 bases). Between the trimmed V and J ends, which lost 5 bases and 9 bases, there was a span of 21 bases. Looked up from germline, CDR1 is SGHAT and CDR2 is FQNNGV. CDR3 length: 15 residues. CDR3 loop: CASSVLTDSATTQYF. DNA of the CDR3: TGTGCCAGCAGCGTATTGACGGACTCAGCGACCACGCAGTATTTT.

V is TRBV9 and J is TRBJ2-7; 8 bases map to TRBD1. The germline CDR1 and CDR2 sequences are SGDLS and YYNGEE. With 4 bases clipped from V and 5 bases from J, the junction kept 8 bases outside the gene matches. The length of the CDR3 is 14 residues. This chain's CDR3 is CASSPLDRGDEQYF. The CDR3, as DNA: TGTGCCAGCAGCCCACTAGACAGGGGCGACGAGCAGTACTTC.

The chain employs TRBV5-5 and TRBJ2-6; possibly TRBD1 for D (5 bases). Germline V gene sequence: CDR1 SGHKS, CDR2 YYEKEE (reference sequence). Trimming shortened V by 4 bases and J by 3 bases, and 20 bases separated the two germline ends. The length of the CDR3 is 18 residues. Here the CDR3 DNA reads TGTGCCAGCAGCCCCGACGGCAGGGTGGTCATTGGGGCCAACGTCCTGACTTTC. Protein sequence: CASSPDGRVVIGANVLTF.

A few counts support this clone. The chain carries TRBV29-1 and TRBJ2-7; 7 bases map to TRBD1. V shed 4 bases, J shed 2 bases, and the junction held 14 bases outside the gene matches. The CDR3 contains 16 residues. Looked up from germline, CDR1 is SQVTM and CDR2 is ANQGSEA. The CDR3 DNA reads TGCAGCGTTGGGGGACAGTACCCAACTGATGCCTACGAGCAGTACTTC. It specifies CSVGGQYPTDAYEQYF.

This chain links TRBV10-2 with TRBJ2-3, with 15 bases matching TRBD2. CDR3 length: 17 residues. CDR1 and CDR2 (germline): WSHSY, SAAADI. The J segment lost 6 bases and the V segment lost 0 bases, leaving 4 bases of the junction unmatched. The CDR3 nucleotides are TGCGCCAGCAGTGAGTCCGGGACTAGCGGGAGGAGGGATACGCAGTATTTT. Its translation: CASSESGTSGRRDTQYF.